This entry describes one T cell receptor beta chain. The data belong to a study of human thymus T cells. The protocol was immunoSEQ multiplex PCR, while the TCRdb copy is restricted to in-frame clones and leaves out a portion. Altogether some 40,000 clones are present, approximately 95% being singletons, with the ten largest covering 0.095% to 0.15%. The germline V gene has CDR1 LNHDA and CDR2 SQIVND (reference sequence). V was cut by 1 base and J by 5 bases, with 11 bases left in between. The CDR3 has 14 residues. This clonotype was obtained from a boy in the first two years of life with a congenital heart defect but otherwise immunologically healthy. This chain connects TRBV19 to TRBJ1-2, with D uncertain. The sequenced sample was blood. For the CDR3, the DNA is TGTGCCAGTAGTATAGTAGGGATACCTTATGGCTACACCTTC. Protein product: CASSIVGIPYGYTF.